The sequence of this TCR beta chain was determined in a study of shared clonotypes between healthy human individuals. The germline V gene has CDR1 SEHNR and CDR2 FQNEAQ (reference sequence). The CDR3 consists of 13 residues. With 10 bases clipped from V and 4 bases from J, the junction kept 7 bases outside the gene matches. Sequencing used immunoSEQ multiplex PCR; TCRdb keeps in-frame clones, though not all of them. The profile shows over 1.4 million clones, around 97% of them singletons. This receptor was identified in a man in his thirties or forties in good health. Sequenced: naive CD4+ T cells sorted from blood. This sample's subset: CD45RA+ positively selected. The V gene is TRBV7-9, the J gene TRBJ2-1, with 7 bases matching TRBD2. The CDR3 DNA reads as TGTGCCATACATGCTAGCGGTTACAATGAGCAGTTCTTC. It is translated as CAIHASGYNEQFF.